The next 30 T cell receptor beta chains were all read from a single sample in a study of T cells after yellow fever vaccination. TCRdb reprocessed the 5' RACE reads via MiXCR and lists one record per CDR3 protein. The repertoire holds 500,000 to 650,000 distinct CDR3 sequences, with roughly 13% as singletons. Source: PBMCs, taken on the day of the yellow fever booster vaccination. The receptors were sampled from a young man who received the YFV17D yellow fever vaccine.

This clonotype was seen only a few times. This rearrangement joins TRBV7-2 to TRBJ2-4; 8 bases line up with TRBD2. Germline V gives CDR1 SGHTA, CDR2 FQGNSA. With 2 bases clipped from V and 10 bases from J, the junction kept 13 bases outside the gene matches. The CDR3 extends over 16 amino acids. The CDR3 DNA follows: TGTGCCAGCAGCTTAACAATATTAGCCGGGACTAGAATTCAGTACTTC. This translates into CASSLTILAGTRIQYF.

Only a few counts were recorded for this clonotype. The chain has TRBV6-5 and TRBJ1-1; the match to TRBD1 covers 10 bases. CDR1 MNHEY and CDR2 SVGAGI come from the germline V gene. V dropped 1 base and J dropped 6; count of bases not matched to a gene: 5. This CDR3 has 15 amino acids. CDR3 protein: CASSYYGQGVSEAFF. For the CDR3, the DNA is TGTGCCAGCAGTTACTACGGACAGGGGGTTTCTGAAGCTTTCTTT.

This clonotype was counted a few times. The genes are TRBV27 and TRBJ2-7, with TRBD2 identical over 10 bases. The germline V gene encodes CDR1 MNHEY and CDR2 SMNVEV (reference sequence). V shed 5 bases, J shed 3 bases, and the junction held 4 bases outside the gene matches. The CDR3 has 14 amino acids. The CDR3 protein is CASSLAGVLYEQYF. The CDR3 bases are TGTGCCAGCAGTCTAGCGGGAGTTCTCTACGAGCAGTACTTC.

The rearrangement links TRBV20-1 to TRBJ2-1; D remains ambiguous. The ends were cut back, 0 bases at V and 7 bases at J, with 16 bases in the middle. The CDR3 totals 15 residues. CDR1 and CDR2 from the germline V gene are DFQATT and SNEGSKA (reference sequence). CDR3 in DNA: TGCAGTGCTAGAGATCAACGGGCCCCCACAAATGAGCAGTTCTTC. Translation: CSARDQRAPTNEQFF.

The chain links TRBV3-1 to TRBJ2-1, with D possibly TRBD1 on 6 matching bases. V lost 5 bases, J lost 5 bases, and 16 bases lay in between. Germline CDR1 and CDR2: LGHDT and YNNKEL (reference sequence). The length of the CDR3 is 15 residues. CDR3 sequence: CASSFTDSSNNEQFF. In DNA, the CDR3 is TGTGCCAGCAGCTTTACGGACAGTTCAAACAATGAGCAGTTCTTC.

This clonotype was detected ten times or more. This chain uses TRBV7-2 with TRBJ2-3; a possible D gene is TRBD1 (5 bases). Germline lookup yields CDR1 SGHTA and CDR2 FQGNSA. V was trimmed by 4 bases and J by 0 bases, leaving 8 bases between them. This CDR3 comprises 14 residues. CDR3 residues: CASSSRDSTDTQYF. The DNA of the CDR3 is TGTGCCAGCAGCTCCAGGGATAGCACAGATACGCAGTATTTT.

This clonotype came up a few times. The V gene is TRBV5-1, the J gene TRBJ2-5; TRBD2 might be the D (6 bases). The CDR3 runs to 14 residues. With 8 bases removed from V and 5 bases from J, the gap between germline ends came to 19 bases. The germline V gene encodes CDR1 SGHRS and CDR2 YFSETQ. The CDR3 here is CASQPGAQEETQYF. DNA for the CDR3: TGCGCCAGTCAACCGGGAGCGCAGGAGGAGACCCAGTACTTC.

This clonotype occurred a few times. V usage is TRBV11-2 and J usage is TRBJ2-5; D not certain. Trimming took off 0 bases at V and 1 base at J, with 6 bases between the two ends. CDR1 SGHAT and CDR2 FQNNGV come from the germline V gene. The CDR3 extends over 14 amino acids. Here the CDR3 DNA reads TGTGCCAGCAGCTTAGAATTTATCCAAGAGACCCAGTACTTC. Its translation: CASSLEFIQETQYF.

The J gene is TRBJ2-1, the V gene TRBV5-1; TRBD1 might be the D (6 bases). Looked up from germline, CDR1 is SGHRS and CDR2 is YFSETQ. Trimming took 4 bases from V and 8 from J, leaving 16 bases between them. The CDR3 has 14 residues. The CDR3 spells CASSQSRDNDEQFF. CDR3 DNA: TGCGCCAGCAGCCAATCCCGGGACAATGATGAGCAGTTCTTC.

The sample holds a few counts of this clonotype. The chain uses TRBV18 and TRBJ1-3, with D uncertain. CDR1 KGHSH and CDR2 LQKENI come from the germline V gene. V lost 4 bases to trimming and J lost 7 bases, with 8 bases between them. CDR3 length: 12 amino acids. The CDR3 reads CASSLDPNTIYF. Written as DNA, the CDR3 is TGTGCCAGCTCACTTGACCCGAACACCATATATTTT.

The V gene is TRBV27, the J gene TRBJ1-2, with TRBD1 identical over 10 bases. V dropped 5 bases and J dropped 5; count of bases not matched to a gene: 2. The CDR3 sequence is 13 residues long. Germline V CDR1 and CDR2: MNHEY, SMNVEV (reference sequence). The chain's CDR3 is CASSRDRGYGYTF. The CDR3 DNA reads as TGTGCCAGCAGTAGGGACAGGGGATATGGCTACACCTTC.

The genes are TRBV5-1 and TRBJ2-1, with TRBD2 matching over 9 bases. This CDR3 contains 16 residues. Germline V gene lookup returns CDR1 SGHRS and CDR2 YFSETQ. J was trimmed by 8 bases and V by 4 bases; bases with no gene match: 13. The DNA for the CDR3 is TGCGCCAGCAGCCTCCCTCTTGCGGGAGGGCCTGATGAGCAGTTCTTC. It specifies CASSLPLAGGPDEQFF.

The J gene is TRBJ2-7, the V gene TRBV7-2, with 10 bases identical to TRBD2. Per the germline V gene, CDR1 is SGHTA and CDR2 is FQGNSA. Trimming cost V 5 bases and J 5 bases; bases outside gene matches: 12. The CDR3 is 16 residues long. Here the CDR3 DNA reads TGTGCCAGCAGCCAGGGACTAGCGCCCCCGGTAAACGAGCAGTACTTC. Encoded protein: CASSQGLAPPVNEQYF.

The rearrangement joins TRBV7-2 to TRBJ2-1; possibly TRBD2 for D (6 bases). Germline-derived CDR1 and CDR2 are SGHTA and FQGNSA. This CDR3 is built from 16 residues. With 5 bases removed from V and 5 bases from J, the gap between germline ends came to 19 bases. The CDR3 here is CASSPRFGERDNEQFF. The CDR3 coding sequence is TGTGCCAGCAGCCCACGGTTCGGGGAGCGGGACAATGAGCAGTTCTTC.

The chain couples TRBV20-1 to TRBJ2-2; the D gene is possibly TRBD2 (6 bases). From germline, CDR1 is DFQATT and CDR2 SNEGSKA (reference sequence). There are 15 residues in the CDR3. V was clipped by 3 bases and J by 6 bases, with 17 bases between them. Here the CDR3 reads CSASSGSSIAGELFF. In nucleotides, the CDR3 is TGCAGTGCTAGTAGCGGAAGTTCGATAGCCGGGGAGCTGTTTTTT.

This clonotype was recorded a few times. The chain uses TRBV7-9 and TRBJ1-2, with D tentatively TRBD1 (6 bases). Trimming cost V 5 bases and J 4 bases, with 14 bases left between them. The CDR3 has 14 residues. Germline V gives CDR1 SEHNR, CDR2 FQNEAQ (reference sequence). CDR3 residues: CASSAEGQFYGYTF. The CDR3 DNA follows: TGTGCCAGCAGCGCTGAGGGACAATTCTATGGCTACACCTTC.

This sequence joins TRBV5-4 and TRBJ1-2, with D unresolved. V lost 9 bases and J lost 6, with 24 bases in between. The CDR3 length is 15 residues. Germline assignment: CDR1 SGHNT and CDR2 YYREEE (reference sequence). The CDR3 is CATRPTPHGQHGYTF. The CDR3 coding sequence is TGTGCCACAAGGCCCACACCTCATGGCCAGCATGGCTACACCTTC.

This clonotype was found a few times. The chain joins TRBV28 to TRBJ2-2; D may be TRBD1 (5 bases). With 6 bases removed from V and 6 bases from J, the gap between germline ends came to 14 bases. The germline gives CDR1 MDHEN, CDR2 SYDVKM. The length of the CDR3 is 14 residues. This CDR3 reads CASSPSGYPGELFF. The DNA for the CDR3 is TGTGCCAGCAGCCCCTCAGGGTACCCCGGGGAGCTGTTTTTT.

J is TRBJ2-5 and V is TRBV28; possibly TRBD2 for D (5 bases). V gave up 6 bases and J gave up 3 bases, with 11 bases separating them. Germline loops: CDR1 MDHEN, CDR2 SYDVKM. This CDR3 is 13 amino acids long. The CDR3: CASRRTGKETQYF. CDR3 bases: TGTGCCAGCAGGCGGACTGGAAAAGAGACCCAGTACTTC.

This clonotype was observed a handful of times. The chain has TRBV9 and TRBJ2-3; 11 bases agree with TRBD1. CDR1 SGDLS and CDR2 YYNGEE come from the germline V gene. This CDR3 is built from 20 residues. V trimming: 0 bases; J trimming: 2 bases; junction bases outside the gene matches: 14. The CDR3 protein is CASSVGRASGTGGPTDTQYF. The DNA for the CDR3 is TGTGCCAGCAGCGTAGGTCGCGCGTCCGGGACAGGGGGTCCCACAGATACGCAGTATTTT. The full variable domain, completed using reference TRBV9 and TRBJ2-3, is DSGVTQTPKHLITATGQRVTLRCSPRSGDLSVYWYQQSLDQGLQFLIQYYNGEERAKGNILERFSAQQFPDLHSELNLSSLELGDSALYFCASSVGRASGTGGPTDTQYFGPGTRLTVL.

This chain links TRBV3-1 with TRBJ2-5; no clear D. The V gene lost 4 bases and the J gene lost 5 bases, with 8 bases spanning the gap. The germline CDR1 and CDR2 sequences are LGHDT and YNNKEL (reference sequence). The CDR3 spans 12 residues. The CDR3 sequence: CASSPDGETQYF. CDR3 bases: TGTGCCAGCAGCCCGGACGGGGAGACCCAGTACTTC.

CDR3 protein: CASCQPLETQYF. Written as DNA, the CDR3 is TGTGCCAGCTGTCAACCTTTGGAGACCCAGTACTTC. The chain is built from TRBV6-2 or TRBV6-3 and TRBJ2-5; no definite D call. CDR1 and CDR2 from the germline V gene are MNHEY and SVGEGT. V shed 8 bases and J shed 5 bases, with 12 bases lying between them. CDR3 size: 12 residues.

The J gene is TRBJ2-1, the V gene TRBV19, with 9 bases that match TRBD2. Germline assignment: CDR1 LNHDA and CDR2 SQIVND (reference sequence). This CDR3 has 15 amino acids. V was pared by 0 bases and J by 9 bases, with 6 bases of the junction left unmatched. CDR3 in amino acids: CASSIEAGGLSEQFF. Written as DNA, the CDR3 is TGTGCCAGTAGTATAGAGGCGGGAGGGCTTAGTGAGCAGTTCTTC.

This clonotype was found many times. The V and J genes are TRBV9 and TRBJ2-5; 10 nucleotides agree with TRBD1. The junction had 10 bases not matched to a gene; V was cut back by 3 bases and J by 5 bases. CDR1 SGDLS and CDR2 YYNGEE come from the germline V gene. CDR3 length: 16 residues. The CDR3 region has the DNA TGTGCCAGCAGCGCCTCCGGGACAGGGGAGTGGGAGACCCAGTACTTC. Translated: CASSASGTGEWETQYF.

In this sample, this clonotype turned up many times. This chain uses TRBV5-1 with TRBJ2-2, with 8 bases lining up with TRBD2. Germline V gene data show CDR1 as SGHRS and CDR2 as YFSETQ. The CDR3 loop spans 15 amino acids. J was trimmed by 6 bases and V by 4 bases; bases with no gene match: 8. The CDR3 is CASSPGLELAGELFF. The CDR3 DNA follows: TGCGCCAGCAGCCCGGGACTAGAACTCGCCGGGGAGCTGTTTTTT.

This clonotype has just a few counts. This chain connects TRBV14 to TRBJ1-6; D gene unclear. Germline assignment: CDR1 SGHDN and CDR2 FVKESK. V lost 1 base and J 10 bases, leaving 17 bases between the germline ends. The CDR3 has 16 residues. In nucleotides, the CDR3 is TGTGCCAGCAGCCAAGTCAGGCGGTCCAAAAGATCACCCCTCCACTTT. It yields the protein CASSQVRRSKRSPLHF.

V and J are TRBV20-1 and TRBJ2-7; 7 bases are a match to TRBD1. V lost 5 bases and J lost 3; bases outside the gene matches: 10. The CDR3 runs to 14 residues. CDR1 is DFQATT, CDR2 SNEGSKA, per germline (reference sequence). CDR3 sequence (DNA): TGCAGTGCTGGCAGTTATGACAGGGACTACGAGCAGTACTTC. This codes for CSAGSYDRDYEQYF.

The J gene is TRBJ2-7, the V gene TRBV7-2, with 8 bases aligning to TRBD2. V lost 8 bases, J lost 7 bases, and 4 bases stayed unmatched. This CDR3 comprises 11 residues. Germline V gives CDR1 SGHTA, CDR2 FQGNSA. The CDR3 spells CASAGGGEQYF. CDR3 nucleotide sequence: TGTGCCAGCGCGGGGGGCGGGGAGCAGTACTTC.

This clonotype was observed a few times. The V and J genes are TRBV12-3 or TRBV12-4 and TRBJ2-4, with 8 positions matching TRBD1. V shed 6 bases and J 2 bases; nucleotides not matched to a gene: 3. The CDR3 runs to 14 residues. CDR3 in amino acids: CASSFRGPKNIQYF. DNA for the CDR3: TGTGCCAGCAGCTTCAGGGGGCCCAAAAACATTCAGTACTTC.

This clonotype was observed a few times. The CDR3 sequence is CSASGGLTEAFF. DNA of the CDR3: TGCAGTGCTTCAGGGGGCCTCACTGAAGCTTTCTTT. V usage is TRBV20-1 and J usage is TRBJ1-1; TRBD1 matches 8 bases. V lost 5 bases, J lost 4 bases, and 3 bases stayed unmatched. The CDR3 length is 12 residues. CDR1 and CDR2 (germline): DFQATT, SNEGSKA (reference sequence).